This T cell receptor beta chain appears in the sequencing data of a study of beta chain features in type 1 diabetes. Study-level results: For Type 1 diabetes patients, all four CD4+ subsets carried TCRB CDR3s that were moderately but significantly shorter. Any HLA type influence on TCRB rearrangement was left unresolved here.

Sampling consisted of one heparinised blood draw per donor, averaging about 116 mL. CDR1 and CDR2 (germline): MDHEN, SYDVKM. V dropped 5 bases and J dropped 2 bases, with 13 bases sitting between them. The CDR3 is 14 amino acids. Sequencing targeted expressed TCRB transcripts, as all isolated RNA had been reverse transcribed. The method was immunoSEQ multiplex PCR; TCRdb's version includes in-frame clones alone and lacks a portion of them. The table shows tens of thousands of clones, with 55% to 80% occurring only once. About this clone: Its target is unknown.

Sequencing was performed on stem cell memory CD4+ T cells from blood. This sequence was found in a woman in her 30s with type 1 diabetes. This chain connects TRBV28 to TRBJ2-7; a weak D match, TRBD2 (6 bases). The CDR3 spells CASSPLGTPYEQYF. The CDR3 region has the DNA TGTGCCAGCAGTCCTCTCGGGACTCCCTACGAGCAGTACTTC.